These 2 T cell receptor beta chains originate from one sample sequenced in a study of shared clonotypes between healthy human individuals. Sequencing was performed with immunoSEQ multiplex PCR; in TCRdb, only in-frame clones are kept and a portion is missing. The profile shows under 300,000 clones, 65% of them singletons. What was sequenced was memory CD4+ T cells sorted from blood. Regarding subset: CD45RA-negative fraction. These receptors all come from a man aged 25 to 40 in good health.

The chain is built from TRBV6-4 and TRBJ2-1; 9 nucleotides agree with TRBD2. J was trimmed by 8 bases and V by 3 bases; bases with no gene match: 5. CDR1 is MRHNA, CDR2 SNTAGT, per germline. The CDR3 is made up of 14 amino acids. Here the CDR3 DNA reads TGTGCCAGCAGTGAACTAGCGGGCAGCGATGAGCAGTTCTTC. Its protein product is CASSELAGSDEQFF.

The chain is built from TRBV2 and TRBJ2-7; D could derive from TRBD1 or TRBD2 (5 bases each). The CDR3 length is 13 residues. Per the germline V gene, CDR1 is SNHLY and CDR2 is FYNNEI. V lost 4 bases, J lost 5 bases, and 12 bases lay in between. The CDR3 coding sequence is TGTGCCAGCAGTGGGTATTTGGGACACGAGCAGTACTTC. Protein: CASSGYLGHEQYF.